This T cell receptor beta chain came from a study of OX40 agonist ivuxolimab in advanced cancers. Worth noting for this clone: Its antigen is still unknown.

The CDR3 has 14 residues. Blood specimens came from baseline, cycle 4 day 1, and cycle 7 day 1. TCRdb's table, derived via immunoSEQ multiplex PCR, lists solely in-frame clones and lacks some. The data show around 94,000 clones, more than 85% seen once. Study-level findings and limits: No determination was made of the antigen specificity of the expanded peripheral T cells. Partly responding patients at 0.1-3.0 mg/kg showed some of the smallest clonal expansion.

The specimen comprised CD4+ or CD8+ T cells sorted from blood, sampled in a trial of the OX40 agonist ivuxolimab. V and J are TRBV21-1 and TRBJ1-2. TRBV21-1 is a pseudogene. The TCR comes from an adult with an advanced solid tumor such as melanoma, head and neck, liver or kidney cancer. The CDR3 sequence: CASSLNGGLGGYTF. The CDR3 DNA sequence: TGTGCCAGCAGCCTAAACGGGGGACTAGGTGGCTACACCTTC.